This TCR beta chain originates from a study of cytomegalovirus exposure and HLA in healthy donors. Study results and limitations: According to a later analysis, most TCR beta chains associated with CMV appeared HLA-restricted. A missense DCLRE1C variant was associated with V- and J-gene trimming of TCR beta chains in a later analysis, and an independent cohort replicated the association. Testing in vitro showed three CMV-associated chains specific for CMV antigens.

Primers: 60 Vbeta forward and 13 Jbeta reverse. Repertoires were generated with immunoSEQ multiplex PCR, while TCRdb's copy carries only in-frame clones and drops some. Counted here are roughly 120,000 clones, around 78% occurring once; the ten biggest clones make up 1% to 1.5%. Comments on this clone: Its antigen is not identified.

CDR3 length equals 14 residues. Germline trimming cut 3 bases from V and 8 bases from J; bases unmatched to any gene: 4. Germline CDR1 reads SGHTA; CDR2 reads FQGNSA. Sequenced sample: PBMCs. This chain uses TRBV7-2 with TRBJ2-1, with 10 bases fitting TRBD2. The clonotype originates from a woman in her 30s in good health and CMV-seronegative. CDR3 sequence (DNA): TGTGCCAGCAGCTTCTCTAGCGGGAGCGATGAGCAGTTCTTC. Its protein is CASSFSSGSDEQFF.